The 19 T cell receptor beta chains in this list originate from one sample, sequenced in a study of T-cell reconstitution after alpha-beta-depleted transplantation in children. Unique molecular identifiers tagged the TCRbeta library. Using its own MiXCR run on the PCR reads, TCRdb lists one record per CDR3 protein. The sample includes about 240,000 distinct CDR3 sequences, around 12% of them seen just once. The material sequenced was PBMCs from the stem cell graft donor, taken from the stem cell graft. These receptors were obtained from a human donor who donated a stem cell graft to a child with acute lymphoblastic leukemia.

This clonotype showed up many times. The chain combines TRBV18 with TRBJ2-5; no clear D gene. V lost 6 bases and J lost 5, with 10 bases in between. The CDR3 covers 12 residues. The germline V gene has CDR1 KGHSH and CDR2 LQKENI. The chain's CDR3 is CASSLRTETQYF. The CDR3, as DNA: TGTGCCAGCTCCCTTCGCACGGAGACCCAGTACTTC.

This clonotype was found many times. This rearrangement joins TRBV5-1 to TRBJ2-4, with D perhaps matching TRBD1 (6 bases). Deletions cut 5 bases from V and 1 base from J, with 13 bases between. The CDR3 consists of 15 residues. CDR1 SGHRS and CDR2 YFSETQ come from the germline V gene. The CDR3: CASSYREGAKNIQYF. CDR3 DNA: TGCGCCAGCAGTTACAGGGAAGGGGCCAAAAACATTCAGTACTTC.

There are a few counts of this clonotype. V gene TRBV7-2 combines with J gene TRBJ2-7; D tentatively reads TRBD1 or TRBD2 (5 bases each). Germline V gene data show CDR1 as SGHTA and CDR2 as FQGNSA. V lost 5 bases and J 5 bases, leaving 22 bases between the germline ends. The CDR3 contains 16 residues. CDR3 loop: CASSPGVGARFDEQYF. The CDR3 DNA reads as TGTGCCAGCAGCCCCGGGGTAGGGGCTCGATTCGACGAGCAGTACTTC.

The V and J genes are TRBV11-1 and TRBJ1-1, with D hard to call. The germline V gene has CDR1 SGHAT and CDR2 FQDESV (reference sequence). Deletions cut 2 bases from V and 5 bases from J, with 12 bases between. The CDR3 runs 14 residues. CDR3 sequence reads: CASSLYSLGTEAFF. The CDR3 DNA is TGTGCCAGCAGCTTATACAGTCTGGGGACTGAAGCTTTCTTT. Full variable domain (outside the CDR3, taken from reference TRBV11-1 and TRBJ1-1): EAEVAQSPRYKITEKSQAVAFWCDPISGHATLYWYRQILGQGPELLVQFQDESVVDDSQLPKDRFSAERLKGVDSTLKIQPAELGDSAMYLCASSLYSLGTEAFFGQGTRLTVV.

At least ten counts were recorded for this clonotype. The CDR3 nucleotides read TGTGCCAGCAGTTTAGACGGAAACACCATATATTTT. Translation: CASSLDGNTIYF. The chain uses TRBV12-3 or TRBV12-4 and TRBJ1-3; unclear D gene. CDR3 length: 12 residues. Deletions cut 1 base from V and 4 bases from J, with 2 bases between.

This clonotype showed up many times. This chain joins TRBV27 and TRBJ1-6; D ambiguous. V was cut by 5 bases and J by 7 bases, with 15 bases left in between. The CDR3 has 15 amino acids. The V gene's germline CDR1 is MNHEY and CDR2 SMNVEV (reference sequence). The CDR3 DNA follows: TGTGCCAGCAGTATCCTACGACTGGGGAATTCACCCCTCCACTTT. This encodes CASSILRLGNSPLHF.

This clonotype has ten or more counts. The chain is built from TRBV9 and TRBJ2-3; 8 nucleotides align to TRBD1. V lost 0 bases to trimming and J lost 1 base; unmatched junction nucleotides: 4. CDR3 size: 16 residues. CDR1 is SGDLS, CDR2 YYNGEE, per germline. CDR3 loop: CASSVAPTGGTDTQYF. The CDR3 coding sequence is TGTGCCAGCAGCGTAGCTCCGACAGGGGGCACAGATACGCAGTATTTT.

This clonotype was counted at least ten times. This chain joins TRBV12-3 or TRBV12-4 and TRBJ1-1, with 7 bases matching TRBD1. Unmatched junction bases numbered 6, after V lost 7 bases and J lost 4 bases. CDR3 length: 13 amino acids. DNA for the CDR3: TGTGCCAGCATCCGAGGGGGCCGCACTGAAGCTTTCTTT. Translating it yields CASIRGGRTEAFF.

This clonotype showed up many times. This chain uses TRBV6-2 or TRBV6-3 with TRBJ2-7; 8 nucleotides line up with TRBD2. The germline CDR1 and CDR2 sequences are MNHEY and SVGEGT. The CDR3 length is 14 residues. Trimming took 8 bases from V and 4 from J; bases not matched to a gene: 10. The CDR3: CASADQRGFYEQYF. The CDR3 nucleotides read TGTGCCAGCGCCGATCAGCGGGGGTTTTACGAGCAGTACTTC.

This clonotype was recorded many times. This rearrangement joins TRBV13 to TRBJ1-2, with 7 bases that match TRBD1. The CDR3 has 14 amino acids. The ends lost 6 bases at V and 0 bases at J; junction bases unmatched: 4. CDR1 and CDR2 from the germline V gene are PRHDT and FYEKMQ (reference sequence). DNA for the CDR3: TGTGCCAGCAGTAGAACAGGGGCTAACTATGGCTACACCTTC. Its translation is CASSRTGANYGYTF. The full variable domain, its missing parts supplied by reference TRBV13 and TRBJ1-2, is AAGVIQSPRHLIKEKRETATLKCYPIPRHDTVYWYQQGPGQDPQFLISFYEKMQSDKGSIPDRFSAQQFSDYHSELNMSSLELGDSALYFCASSRTGANYGYTFGSGTRLTVV.

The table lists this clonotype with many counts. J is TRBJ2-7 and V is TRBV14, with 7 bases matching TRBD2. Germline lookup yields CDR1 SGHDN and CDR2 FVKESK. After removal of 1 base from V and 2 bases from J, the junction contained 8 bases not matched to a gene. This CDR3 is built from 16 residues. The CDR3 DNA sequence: TGTGCCAGCAGCCAAGTAGGCGGGGGTCCCGCCTACGAGCAGTACTTC. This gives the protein CASSQVGGGPAYEQYF.

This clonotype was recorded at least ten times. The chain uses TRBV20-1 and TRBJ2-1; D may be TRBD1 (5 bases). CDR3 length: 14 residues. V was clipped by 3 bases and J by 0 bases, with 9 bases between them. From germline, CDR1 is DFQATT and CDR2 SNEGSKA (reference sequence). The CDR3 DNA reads TGCAGTGCTAGTGACAGAAACTCCTACAATGAGCAGTTCTTC. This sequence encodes CSASDRNSYNEQFF.

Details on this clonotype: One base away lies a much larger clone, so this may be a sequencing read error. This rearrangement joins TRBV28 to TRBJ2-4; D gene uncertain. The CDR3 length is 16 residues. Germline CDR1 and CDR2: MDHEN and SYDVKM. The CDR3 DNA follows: TGTGCCAGCAGTCCCCAGGTCCCGTGGGAAGGAAACAGTCAGTACTTC. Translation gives CASSPQVPWEGNSQYF.

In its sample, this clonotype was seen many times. CDR3 DNA: TGTGCCAGCAGTCACGGGACAGGGTTTAATGAAAAACTGTTTTTT. It codes for CASSHGTGFNEKLFF. This rearrangement joins TRBV6-5 to TRBJ1-4; 9 nucleotides agree with TRBD1. The germline gives CDR1 MNHEY, CDR2 SVGAGI. The V and J ends lost 5 bases and 4 bases, in that order; junction bases with no gene match: 5. The CDR3 sequence is 15 residues long.

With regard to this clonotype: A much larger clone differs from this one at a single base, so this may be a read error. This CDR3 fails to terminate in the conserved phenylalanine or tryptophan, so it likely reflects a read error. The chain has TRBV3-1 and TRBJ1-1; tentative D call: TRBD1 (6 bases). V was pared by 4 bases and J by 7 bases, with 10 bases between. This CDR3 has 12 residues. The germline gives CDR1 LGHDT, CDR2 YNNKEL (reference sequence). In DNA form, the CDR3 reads TGTGCCAGCAGCCTTCCACAGGGTGAAGCTTTCCTT. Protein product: CASSLPQGEAFL.

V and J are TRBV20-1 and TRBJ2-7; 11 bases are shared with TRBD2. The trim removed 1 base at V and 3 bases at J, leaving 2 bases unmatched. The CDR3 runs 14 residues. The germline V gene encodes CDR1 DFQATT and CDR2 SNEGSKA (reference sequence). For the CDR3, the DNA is TGCAGTGCTAGAGGGACTAGCGGGTTCTACGAGCAGTACTTC. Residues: CSARGTSGFYEQYF.

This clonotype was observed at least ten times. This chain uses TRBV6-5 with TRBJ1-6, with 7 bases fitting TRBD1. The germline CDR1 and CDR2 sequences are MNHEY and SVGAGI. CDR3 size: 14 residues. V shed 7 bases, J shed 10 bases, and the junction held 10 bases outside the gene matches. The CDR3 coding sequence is TGTGCCAGCAACCGACAGGGAAGGGGATCACCCCTCCACTTT. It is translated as CASNRQGRGSPLHF.

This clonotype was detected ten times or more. CDR3 residues: CASSHRQSANQPQHF. The CDR3 DNA reads TGTGCCAGCAGCCATAGACAGTCGGCAAATCAGCCCCAGCATTTT. The chain links TRBV7-8 to TRBJ1-5, with D maybe TRBD1 (5 bases). From germline, CDR1 is SGHVS and CDR2 FQNEAQ. Trimming shortened V by 5 bases and J by 4 bases, and 15 bases separated the two germline ends. The CDR3 sequence is 15 residues long.

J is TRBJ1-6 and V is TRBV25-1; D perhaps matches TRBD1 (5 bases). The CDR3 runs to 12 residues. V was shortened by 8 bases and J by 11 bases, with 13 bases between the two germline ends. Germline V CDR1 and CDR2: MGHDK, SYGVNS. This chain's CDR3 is CASQQGAAPLHF. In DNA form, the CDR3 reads TGTGCCAGCCAACAAGGGGCCGCACCCCTCCACTTT.